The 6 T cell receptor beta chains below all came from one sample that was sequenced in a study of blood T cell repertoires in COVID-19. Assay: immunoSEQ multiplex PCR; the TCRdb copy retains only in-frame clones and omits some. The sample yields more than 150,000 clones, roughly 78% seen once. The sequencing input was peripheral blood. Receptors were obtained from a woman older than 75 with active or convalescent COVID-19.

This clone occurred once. CDR3 region: CASSPEGAPNEKLFF. For the CDR3, the DNA is TGTGCCAGCAGCCCCGAAGGGGCGCCCAATGAAAAACTGTTTTTT. The chain combines TRBV9 with TRBJ1-4, with D perhaps TRBD1 (5 bases). The CDR3 is 15 amino acids. The germline CDR1 and CDR2 sequences are SGDLS and YYNGEE. Trimming took 4 bases from V and 5 from J, leaving 15 bases between them.

CDR3 sequence: CASSLGTASYEQYF. Written as DNA, the CDR3 is TGTGCCAGCAGCTTGGGGACAGCCTCCTACGAGCAGTACTTC. The rearrangement joins TRBV5-6 to TRBJ2-7, with a weak D call TRBD1 (6 bases). Germline-derived CDR1 and CDR2 are SGHDT and YYEEEE. This CDR3 contains 14 residues. V gave up 0 bases and J gave up 0 bases, with 7 bases separating them.

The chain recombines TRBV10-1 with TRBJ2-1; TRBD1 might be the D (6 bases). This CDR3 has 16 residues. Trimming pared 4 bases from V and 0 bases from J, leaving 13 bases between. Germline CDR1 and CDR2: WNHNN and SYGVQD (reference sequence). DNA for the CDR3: TGCGCCAGCAGTGTGGACAGCTTAAGCTCCTACAATGAGCAGTTCTTC. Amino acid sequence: CASSVDSLSSYNEQFF.

The CDR3 spells CASSLRTSGGYISDTQYF. CDR3 coding DNA: TGTGCCAGCAGCCTACGGACTAGCGGGGGCTATATATCAGATACGCAGTATTTT. The rearrangement links TRBV7-8 to TRBJ2-3, with 13 bases lining up with TRBD2. CDR1 and CDR2 from the germline V gene are SGHVS and FQNEAQ. After removal of 5 bases from V and 4 bases from J, the junction contained 12 bases not matched to a gene. CDR3 length equals 18 residues.

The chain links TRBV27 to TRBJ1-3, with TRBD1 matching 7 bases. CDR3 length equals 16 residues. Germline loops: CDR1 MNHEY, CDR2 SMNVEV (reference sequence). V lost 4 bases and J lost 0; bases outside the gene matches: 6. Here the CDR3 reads CASSSGTASSGNTIYF. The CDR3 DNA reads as TGTGCCAGCAGTTCCGGGACAGCCAGCTCTGGAAACACCATATATTTT.

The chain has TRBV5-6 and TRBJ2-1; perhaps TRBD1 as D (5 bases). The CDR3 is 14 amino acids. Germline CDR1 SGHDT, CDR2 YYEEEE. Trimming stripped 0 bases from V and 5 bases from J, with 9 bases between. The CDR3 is CASSLDRPDNEQFF. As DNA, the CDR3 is TGTGCCAGCAGCTTGGACAGGCCTGACAATGAGCAGTTCTTC.